Shown below are 21 T cell receptor beta chains from a single sample sequenced in a study of T cells in narcolepsy. The method was immunoSEQ multiplex PCR; TCRdb's version includes in-frame clones alone and lacks a portion of them. The sample consists of over 25,000 clones, roughly 78% of them appearing once. The sequenced sample was memory (CD45RA-) CD4+ T cells from blood. The receptors were gathered from a human donor in good health.

The gene calls are TRBV2 and TRBJ2-1; 10 bases are a match to TRBD2. The CDR3 loop spans 16 amino acids. V trimming: 3 bases; J trimming: 7 bases; junction bases outside the gene matches: 9. CDR1 is SNHLY and CDR2 is FYNNEI in the germline V gene. The chain's CDR3 is CASSDPASGRRNEQFF. The DNA for the CDR3 is TGTGCCAGCAGTGACCCAGCTAGCGGGAGAAGGAATGAGCAGTTCTTC.

CDR3: CASSPLAEADTQYF. CDR3 sequence (DNA): TGTGCCAGCAGCCCACTAGCGGAGGCAGATACGCAGTATTTT. V is TRBV9 and J is TRBJ2-3, with TRBD2 matching over 8 bases. Germline trimming cut 4 bases from V and 4 bases from J; bases unmatched to any gene: 5. CDR3 size: 14 residues. Looked up from germline, CDR1 is SGDLS and CDR2 is YYNGEE.

This clone was found a few times. Other nucleotide sequences from this sample produce the same CDR3. V is TRBV6-6 and J is TRBJ1-2; the D gene is possibly TRBD1 (6 bases). The CDR3 loop spans 13 amino acids. V dropped 6 bases and J dropped 3 bases, with 11 bases sitting between them. CDR1 is MNHNY, CDR2 SVGAGI, per germline (reference sequence). The CDR3, as DNA: TGTGCCAGCAGCCCGACAGGCGACTATGGCTACACCTTC. This translates into CASSPTGDYGYTF.

The chain has TRBV7-2 and TRBJ2-3; the D gene is possibly TRBD1 (6 bases). This CDR3 region has 15 residues. With 1 base removed from V and 1 base from J, the gap between germline ends came to 9 bases. CDR1 SGHTA and CDR2 FQGNSA come from the germline V gene. This chain's CDR3 is CASSLGGPGTDTQYF. DNA for the CDR3: TGTGCCAGCAGCTTAGGGGGGCCCGGCACAGATACGCAGTATTTT. The whole variable domain, filled in from reference TRBV7-2 and TRBJ2-3, reads GAGVSQSPSNKVTEKGKDVELRCDPISGHTALYWYRQSLGQGLEFLIYFQGNSAPDKSGLPSDRFSAERTGGSVSTLTIQRTQQEDSAVYLCASSLGGPGTDTQYFGPGTRLTVL.

The rearrangement uses TRBV5-6 and TRBJ1-2; D is unresolved. The V gene lost 2 bases and the J gene lost 8 bases, with 19 bases spanning the gap. The length of the CDR3 is 15 residues. The germline V gene has CDR1 SGHDT and CDR2 YYEEEE. The CDR3 DNA reads as TGTGCCAGCAGCTTTTCGGAGACCCCTGCGGGCGGCTACACCTTC. Protein: CASSFSETPAGGYTF.

The V call is TRBV5-8, the J call TRBJ1-1, with TRBD1 matching over 10 bases. V lost 3 bases, J lost 3 bases, and 5 bases stayed unmatched. CDR3 length: 15 residues. CDR1 and CDR2 (germline): SGHTS, YDEGEE. This CDR3 reads CASSWTGTGDTEAFF. DNA of the CDR3: TGTGCCAGCAGCTGGACCGGGACAGGGGACACTGAAGCTTTCTTT.

Only one count was recorded for this clone. This rearrangement joins TRBV19 to TRBJ1-4; D gene unclear. Trimming took off 5 bases at V and 0 bases at J, with 13 bases between the two ends. This CDR3 contains 16 residues. Germline V gives CDR1 LNHDA, CDR2 SQIVND (reference sequence). As DNA, the CDR3 is TGTGCCAGTAGTCTACGGACGGTCTCAACTAATGAAAAACTGTTTTTT. Protein: CASSLRTVSTNEKLFF.

This clone was recorded a few times. V usage is TRBV5-4 and J usage is TRBJ1-1, with TRBD1 matching over 7 bases. V lost 3 bases and J lost 4; bases outside the gene matches: 15. The CDR3 runs to 17 residues. From germline, CDR1 is SGHNT and CDR2 YYREEE (reference sequence). The CDR3 protein is CASSSSLLTGSGTEAFF. The CDR3 DNA follows: TGTGCCAGCAGCTCCTCCCTATTGACAGGGTCAGGCACTGAAGCTTTCTTT.

This clone appeared a few times. The chain links TRBV18 to TRBJ1-4; D is unclear. Germline CDR1 is KGHSH and CDR2 is LQKENI. This CDR3 has 17 residues. The ends were cut back, 3 bases at V and 0 bases at J, with 14 bases in the middle. Here the CDR3 reads CASSPWAGGTTNEKLFF. For the CDR3, the DNA is TGTGCCAGCTCACCTTGGGCCGGTGGAACAACTAATGAAAAACTGTTTTTT.

The V gene is TRBV7-2, the J gene TRBJ1-2; D gene uncertain. Germline V CDR1 and CDR2: SGHTA, FQGNSA. V was shortened by 1 base and J by 4 bases, with 10 bases between the two germline ends. The CDR3 covers 14 residues. CDR3 sequence reads: CASSLVQSSYGYTF. DNA for the CDR3: TGTGCCAGCAGCTTAGTTCAGTCGTCCTATGGCTACACCTTC.

The chain couples TRBV19 to TRBJ1-5; D remains ambiguous. The CDR3 sequence is 16 residues long. Germline assignment: CDR1 LNHDA and CDR2 SQIVND (reference sequence). V was clipped by 3 bases and J by 0 bases, with 12 bases between them. CDR3 bases: TGTGCCAGTAGTATTGGCCTAGGGTATAGCAATCAGCCCCAGCATTTT. Residues: CASSIGLGYSNQPQHF.

The chain uses TRBV7-3 and TRBJ2-3, with D unclear. This CDR3 has 15 residues. Deletions cut 4 bases from V and 0 bases from J, with 11 bases between. Germline CDR1 SGHTA, CDR2 FQGTGA. DNA of the CDR3: TGTGCCAGCAGCTACTCGAGATCTAGCACAGATACGCAGTATTTT. Its translation: CASSYSRSSTDTQYF.

The CDR3: CASSRGLGGGTGELFF. The CDR3 DNA reads TGTGCCAGCAGCCGAGGGTTAGGGGGCGGGACCGGGGAGCTGTTTTTT. This chain uses TRBV5-4 with TRBJ2-2; 7 bases line up with TRBD1. The CDR3 runs 16 residues. J was trimmed by 5 bases and V by 4 bases; bases with no gene match: 11. Looked up from germline, CDR1 is SGHNT and CDR2 is YYREEE (reference sequence). The full variable domain, completed using reference TRBV5-4 and TRBJ2-2, is ETGVTQSPTHLIKTRGQQVTLRCSSQSGHNTVSWYQQALGQGPQFIFQYYREEENGRGNFPPRFSGLQFPNYSSELNVNALELDDSALYLCASSRGLGGGTGELFFGEGSRLTVL.

The V and J genes are TRBV5-1 and TRBJ1-6; D gene unclear. The length of the CDR3 is 15 residues. Germline loops: CDR1 SGHRS, CDR2 YFSETQ. V was pared by 6 bases and J by 0 bases, with 10 bases between. CDR3 residues: CASTVTSSYNSPLHF. CDR3 sequence (DNA): TGCGCCAGCACCGTCACCAGCTCCTATAATTCACCCCTCCACTTT.

CDR3 region: CASSFRFGQRGDTQYF. In nucleotides, the CDR3 is TGTGCCAGCAGCTTCCGCTTTGGACAGCGGGGAGATACGCAGTATTTT. The rearrangement links TRBV11-2 to TRBJ2-3; tentative D call: TRBD2 (7 bases). Trimming pared 3 bases from V and 5 bases from J, leaving 18 bases between. The CDR3 loop spans 16 amino acids. Per the germline V gene, CDR1 is SGHAT and CDR2 is FQNNGV.

The V gene is TRBV4-3, the J gene TRBJ2-6; D remains unclear. From germline, CDR1 is LGHNA and CDR2 YSLEER. This CDR3 comprises 19 residues. Trimming shortened V by 1 base and J by 0 bases, and 16 bases separated the two germline ends. The CDR3: CASSQGWTSGTSGANVLTF. The DNA of the CDR3 is TGCGCCAGCAGCCAAGGATGGACGTCCGGCACCTCTGGGGCCAACGTCCTGACTTTC.

DNA for the CDR3: TGTGCCAGCTCACCACCTGGATCAGGGTCTAACTATGGCTACACCTTC. This sequence encodes CASSPPGSGSNYGYTF. The chain is built from TRBV18 and TRBJ1-2, with a possible D match to TRBD1 (5 bases). Germline CDR1 KGHSH, CDR2 LQKENI. Deletions cut 0 bases from V and 0 bases from J, with 11 bases between. The CDR3 contains 16 residues.

V usage is TRBV10-3 and J usage is TRBJ2-1; TRBD2 agrees at 9 bases. Germline loops: CDR1 ENHRY, CDR2 SYGVKD. The CDR3 loop spans 17 amino acids. The trim removed 3 bases at V and 0 bases at J, leaving 6 bases unmatched. The CDR3 sequence: CAISEWKAGGSYNEQFF. DNA of the CDR3: TGTGCCATCAGTGAATGGAAAGCGGGGGGCTCCTACAATGAGCAGTTCTTC.

The chain is built from TRBV30 and TRBJ2-2, with 8 bases identical to TRBD1. This CDR3 is built from 13 residues. The germline gives CDR1 GTSNPN, CDR2 SVGIG (reference sequence). V trimming: 4 bases; J trimming: 7 bases; junction bases outside the gene matches: 5. The CDR3 DNA is TGTGCCTGGACGACAGGGGAGTTCGGGGAGCTGTTTTTT. The encoded protein is CAWTTGEFGELFF.

This clone was seen a few times. This chain joins TRBV10-3 and TRBJ2-3; tentatively, D is TRBD1 (5 bases). V dropped 4 bases and J dropped 1 base, with 6 bases sitting between them. The V gene's germline CDR1 is ENHRY and CDR2 SYGVKD. This CDR3 has 13 amino acids. The CDR3 DNA reads TGTGCCATCAGTGCCAGGGGCACAGATACGCAGTATTTT. Its protein is CAISARGTDTQYF.

This clone was seen only a few times. The chain has TRBV5-6 and TRBJ2-5, with D possibly matching TRBD1 (6 bases). V was trimmed by 5 bases and J by 2 bases, leaving 16 bases between them. The CDR3 extends over 15 amino acids. CDR1 is SGHDT and CDR2 is YYEEEE in the germline V gene. The CDR3 DNA follows: TGTGCCAGCAGTCGACAGGTTCTGGGGCAAGAGACCCAGTACTTC. Amino acids: CASSRQVLGQETQYF.